This T cell receptor beta chain was captured by sequencing in a study of cytomegalovirus exposure and HLA in healthy donors. Across the study: Inside one of the first data releases sat about 85 million unique TCRs taken from HLA-typed donors.

Regarding the study as a whole: Under in vitro conditions, three CMV-associated chains were confirmed as specific for CMV antigens. What a later analysis reportedly showed was that an Asian-associated ancestry cluster had fewer N-insertions than the 666-donor mean.

This PCR relied on a set of 60 Vbeta primers and 13 Jbeta primers. Here immunoSEQ multiplex PCR was the method, and the copy in TCRdb shows in-frame clones only, minus some. The sample contains roughly 100,000 clones, around 76% of which appear only once. This clone was found a few times. Its target is unknown. The clonotype was recovered from a woman aged 18-29 years in good health and CMV-seropositive. Material for sequencing was PBMCs.

CDR3 sequence (DNA): TGTGCCATCAGTCAATGGGACAACTCCTACGAGCAGTACTTC. This sequence encodes CAISQWDNSYEQYF. The chain uses TRBV10-3 and TRBJ2-5; possibly TRBD1 for D (6 bases). The J call may be faulty, since TRBJ2-7 better matches the DNA end. The CDR3 runs to 14 residues. Germline values: CDR1 ENHRY, CDR2 SYGVKD.